What follows describes a single T cell receptor beta chain. Its antigen is as yet unknown. This entry comes from a study of graft-versus-host responses after intestinal transplantation. V shed 6 bases and J shed 1 base, with 10 bases lying between them. CDR3 length equals 14 residues. Sequenced by immunoSEQ multiplex PCR; TCRdb stores in-frame clones only, minus some. This table has roughly 81,000 clones, 82% appearing once. The source is a human donor who received an intestinal transplant. This chain links TRBV23-1 with TRBJ1-3; TRBD1 is a possible D gene (5 bases). TRBV23-1 is marked as an open reading frame, function uncertain. Sequencing used unstimulated CD4+ T cells sorted from spleen or lymph node cells, obtained before intestinal transplant. CDR3 amino acids: CASRRGTSGNTIYF. The CDR3 coding sequence is TGCGCCAGCAGACGTGGGACTTCTGGAAACACCATATATTTT.